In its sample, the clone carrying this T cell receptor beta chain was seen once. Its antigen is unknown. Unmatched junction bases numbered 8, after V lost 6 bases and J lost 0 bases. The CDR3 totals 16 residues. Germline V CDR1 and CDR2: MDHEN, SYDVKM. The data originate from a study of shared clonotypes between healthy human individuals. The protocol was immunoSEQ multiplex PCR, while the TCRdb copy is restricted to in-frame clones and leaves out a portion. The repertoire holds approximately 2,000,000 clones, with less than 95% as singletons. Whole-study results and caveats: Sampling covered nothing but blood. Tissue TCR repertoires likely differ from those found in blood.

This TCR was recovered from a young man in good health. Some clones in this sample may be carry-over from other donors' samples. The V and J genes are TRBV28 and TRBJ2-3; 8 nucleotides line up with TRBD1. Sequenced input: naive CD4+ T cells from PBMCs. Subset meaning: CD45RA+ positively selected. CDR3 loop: CASSTRQGASTDTQYF. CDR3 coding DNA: TGTGCCAGCAGCACTCGGCAGGGGGCGAGCACAGATACGCAGTATTTT.